These T cell receptor beta chains were read from a single sample in a study of tumor-infiltrating lymphocytes in primary liver carcinoma. TCRdb itself ran the multiplex PCR reads through MiXCR, one entry per CDR3 protein. The sample holds roughly 78,000 distinct CDR3 sequences, around 75% seen once. Sequencing used liver tumor tissue from sampling region 4. The receptor set was obtained from a woman aged 55-70 years with primary liver carcinoma and hepatitis B virus infection. Each CDR3 is given with its conserved first and last residue. Fields, in order: V gene, CDR3 protein.

v_gene: TRBV11-1
CDR3aa: CASSGKRATYEQYF

v_gene: TRBV18
CDR3aa: CASSPLGYNEQFF

v_gene: TRBV7-9
CDR3aa: CASSLQGGQPQHF

v_gene: TRBV29-1
CDR3aa: CSVAGSVAGANVLTF

v_gene: TRBV28
CDR3aa: CASSTGTRWGYTF

v_gene: TRBV11-2
CDR3aa: CASRHPQAPTGELFF

v_gene: TRBV6-6
CDR3aa: CAISWDRGYTF

v_gene: TRBV4-1
CDR3aa: CDGSQDIGELGYGYTF

v_gene: TRBV10-3
CDR3aa: CAIRGSGTHTEAFF

v_gene: TRBV12-3/TRBV12-4
CDR3aa: CASSLARQQDPTEAFF

v_gene: TRBV6-1
CDR3aa: CVRSESGGSSYEQYF

v_gene: TRBV9
CDR3aa: CASSVEGGALNSPLHF

v_gene: TRBV12-3/TRBV12-4
CDR3aa: CASSLGVLNFGYTF

v_gene: TRBV10-3
CDR3aa: CAISEGLSYEQYF

v_gene: TRBV11-3
CDR3aa: CASSLGFGGLSYSEQFF

v_gene: TRBV7-8
CDR3aa: CASTKGAGGCEQFF

v_gene: TRBV6-2/TRBV6-3
CDR3aa: CVSRVSANNEQFF

v_gene: TRBV6-5
CDR3aa: CASCYQPGAGLKEKAFF

v_gene: TRBV12-3/TRBV12-4
CDR3aa: CVSRPGIAYGGNQPQHF

v_gene: TRBV12-3/TRBV12-4
CDR3aa: CASSPPDRGSSYTF

v_gene: TRBV12-3/TRBV12-4
CDR3aa: CASSTNGSYYNEQFF

v_gene: TRBV11-2
CDR3aa: CASITRVGGELFF

v_gene: TRBV6-5
CDR3aa: CASSSQGANTEAFF

v_gene: TRBV29-1
CDR3aa: CSVEDSATNAQYF